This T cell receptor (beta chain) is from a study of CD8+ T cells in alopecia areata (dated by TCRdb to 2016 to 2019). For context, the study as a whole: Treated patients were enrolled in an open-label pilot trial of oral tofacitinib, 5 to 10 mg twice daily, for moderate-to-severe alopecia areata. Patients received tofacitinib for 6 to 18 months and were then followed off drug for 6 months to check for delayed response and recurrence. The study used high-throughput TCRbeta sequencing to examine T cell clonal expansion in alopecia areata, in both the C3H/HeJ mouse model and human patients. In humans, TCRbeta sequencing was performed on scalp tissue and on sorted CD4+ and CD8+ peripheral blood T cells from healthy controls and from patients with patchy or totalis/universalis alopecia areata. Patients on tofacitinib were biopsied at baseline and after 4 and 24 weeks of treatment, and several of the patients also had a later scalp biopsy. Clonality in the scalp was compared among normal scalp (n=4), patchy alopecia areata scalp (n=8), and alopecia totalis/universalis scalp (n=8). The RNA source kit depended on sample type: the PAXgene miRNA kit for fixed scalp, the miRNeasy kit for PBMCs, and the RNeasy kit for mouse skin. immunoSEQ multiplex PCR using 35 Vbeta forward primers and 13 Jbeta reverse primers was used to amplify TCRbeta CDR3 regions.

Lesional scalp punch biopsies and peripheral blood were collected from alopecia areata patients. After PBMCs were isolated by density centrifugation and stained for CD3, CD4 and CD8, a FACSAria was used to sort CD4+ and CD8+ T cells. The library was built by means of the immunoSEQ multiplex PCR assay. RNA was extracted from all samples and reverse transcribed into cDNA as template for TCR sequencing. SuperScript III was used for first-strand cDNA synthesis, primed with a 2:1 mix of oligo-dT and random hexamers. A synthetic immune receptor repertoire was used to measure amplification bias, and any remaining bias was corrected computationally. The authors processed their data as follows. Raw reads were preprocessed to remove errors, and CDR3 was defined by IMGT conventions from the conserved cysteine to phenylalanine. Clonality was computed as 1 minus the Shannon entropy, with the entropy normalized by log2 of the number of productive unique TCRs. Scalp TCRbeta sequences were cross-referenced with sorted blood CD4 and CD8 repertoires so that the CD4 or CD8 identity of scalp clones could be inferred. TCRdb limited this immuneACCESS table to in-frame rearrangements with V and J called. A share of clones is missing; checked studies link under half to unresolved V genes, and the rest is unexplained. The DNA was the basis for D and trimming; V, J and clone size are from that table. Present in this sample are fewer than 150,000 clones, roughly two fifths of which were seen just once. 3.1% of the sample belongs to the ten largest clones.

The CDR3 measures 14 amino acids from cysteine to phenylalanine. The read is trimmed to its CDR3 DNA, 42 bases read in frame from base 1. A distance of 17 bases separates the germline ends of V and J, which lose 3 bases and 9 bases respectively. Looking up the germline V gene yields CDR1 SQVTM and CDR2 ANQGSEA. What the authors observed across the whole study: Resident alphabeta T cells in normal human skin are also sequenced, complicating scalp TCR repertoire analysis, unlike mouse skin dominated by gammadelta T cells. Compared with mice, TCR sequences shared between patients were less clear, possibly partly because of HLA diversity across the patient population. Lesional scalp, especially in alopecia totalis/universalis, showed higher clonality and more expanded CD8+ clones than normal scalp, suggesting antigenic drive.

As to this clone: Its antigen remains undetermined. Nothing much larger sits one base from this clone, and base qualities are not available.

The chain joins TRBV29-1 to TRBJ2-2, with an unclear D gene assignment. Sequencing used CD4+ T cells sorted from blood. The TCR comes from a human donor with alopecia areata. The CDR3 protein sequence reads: CSVDSAPGGRELFF. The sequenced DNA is TGCAGCGTTGATTCGGCTCCCGGTGGCCGGGAGCTGTTTTTT.